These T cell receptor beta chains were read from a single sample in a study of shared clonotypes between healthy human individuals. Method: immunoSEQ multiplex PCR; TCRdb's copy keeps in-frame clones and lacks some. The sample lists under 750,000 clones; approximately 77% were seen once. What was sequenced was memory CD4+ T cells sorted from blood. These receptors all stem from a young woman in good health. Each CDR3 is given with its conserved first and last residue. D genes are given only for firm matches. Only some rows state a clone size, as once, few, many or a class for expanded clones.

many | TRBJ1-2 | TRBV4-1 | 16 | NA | CASSRGEGSGGRGYTF | TGCGCCAGCAGCCGAGGTGAAGGGTCGGGAGGACGTGGCTACACCTTC
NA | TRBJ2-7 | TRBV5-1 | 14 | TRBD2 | CASSLEGGSYEQYF | TGCGCCAGCAGCTTAGAGGGCGGGAGCTACGAGCAGTACTTC
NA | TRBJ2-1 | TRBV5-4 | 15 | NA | CASSRSGLPYNEQFF | TGTGCCAGCAGCCGTTCCGGGTTACCCTACAATGAGCAGTTCTTC
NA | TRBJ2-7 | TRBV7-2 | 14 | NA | CASSSGLATHEQYF | TGTGCCAGCAGCTCCGGTCTAGCGACACACGAGCAGTACTTC
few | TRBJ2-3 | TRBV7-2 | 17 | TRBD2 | CASSSSLLAGRTDTQYF | TGTGCCAGCAGCTCCTCCTTACTAGCGGGACGCACAGATACGCAGTATTTT
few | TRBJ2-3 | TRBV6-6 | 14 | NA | CASSYSWSTDTQYF | TGTGCCAGCAGTTACTCCTGGAGCACAGATACGCAGTATTTT
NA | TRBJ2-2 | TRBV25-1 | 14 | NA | CASRTGGGAGELFF | TGTGCCAGTCGTACAGGGGGAGGGGCCGGGGAGCTGTTTTTT
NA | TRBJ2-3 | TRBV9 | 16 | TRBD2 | CASSVLGTSGTDTQYF | TGTGCCAGCAGCGTATTGGGGACTAGCGGCACAGATACGCAGTATTTT
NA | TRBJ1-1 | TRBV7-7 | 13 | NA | CASSLYGNTEAFF | TGTGCCAGCAGCTTGTACGGGAACACTGAAGCTTTCTTT
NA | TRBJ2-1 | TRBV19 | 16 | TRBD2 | CASMPGGLAGFNEQFF | TGTGCCAGTATGCCCGGTGGCCTAGCGGGATTCAATGAGCAGTTCTTC
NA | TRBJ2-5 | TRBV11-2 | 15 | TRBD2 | CASSQGSGREETQYF | TGTGCCAGCAGCCAAGGGAGCGGGAGGGAAGAGACCCAGTACTTC
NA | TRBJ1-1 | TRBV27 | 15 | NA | CASSPKTRGNTEAFF | TGTGCCAGCAGTCCGAAGACGAGGGGGAACACTGAAGCTTTCTTT
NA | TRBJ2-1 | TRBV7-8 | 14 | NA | CASSLGRGINEQFF | TGTGCCAGCAGCTTAGGCAGGGGAATCAATGAGCAGTTCTTC